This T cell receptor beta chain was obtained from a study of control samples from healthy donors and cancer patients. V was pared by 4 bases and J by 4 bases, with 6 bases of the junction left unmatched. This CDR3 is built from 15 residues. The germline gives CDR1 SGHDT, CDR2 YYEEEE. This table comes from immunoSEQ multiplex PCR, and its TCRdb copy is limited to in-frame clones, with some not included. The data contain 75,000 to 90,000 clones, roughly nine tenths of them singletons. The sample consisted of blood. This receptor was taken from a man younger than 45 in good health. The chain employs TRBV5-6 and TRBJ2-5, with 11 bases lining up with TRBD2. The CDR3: CASSATSGGLETQYF. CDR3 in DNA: TGTGCCAGCAGCGCTACTAGCGGGGGTTTAGAGACCCAGTACTTC.